Described below is a single TCR beta chain sequence and its context. As yet, its antigen is unknown. This CDR3 has 15 amino acids. In germline, CDR1 is SGDLS, CDR2 YYNGEE. V was pared by 7 bases and J by 3 bases, with 19 bases between. PCR was performed using 60 Vbeta and 13 Jbeta primers. Clones were read by immunoSEQ multiplex PCR, and TCRdb kept only the in-frame ones, dropping some. In the table there are fewer than 150,000 clones, 75% to 90% of which are singletons. This sample stems from a study of cytomegalovirus exposure and HLA in healthy donors. The study's findings and limits: Later on, analysis showed that most CMV-associated TCR beta chains appeared to be HLA-restricted. A later analysis found TCR association rates differed by HLA locus, highest for DRB1 and lowest for HLA-C. TCR beta V- and J-gene trimming, according to a later analysis, was linked to a missense DCLRE1C variant.

The specimen sequenced was PBMCs. The clonotype was recovered from a female donor in good health and CMV-seropositive. This chain connects TRBV9 to TRBJ2-5, with D possibly matching TRBD1 (6 bases). The CDR3 sequence: CASSRGRGIEETQYF. In DNA, the CDR3 is TGTGCCAGCTCGAGGGGCAGGGGTATTGAAGAGACCCAGTACTTC.